The 25 T cell receptor beta chains in this list originate from one sample, sequenced in a study of CD8+CD57+ T cells in acquired aplastic anemia. Profiling that covered TCR beta VDJ and CDR3 relied on genomic DNA as its template. From the reads, TCRdb called clonotypes with MiXCR, one entry per CDR3 protein. The sample contains some 170,000 distinct CDR3 sequences, approximately 40% of which appear only once. The specimen was sorted CD4+, CD8+, or CD8+CD57+ T cells (not recorded which) from PBMCs. The receptors were gathered from a human donor in good health.

This clonotype was seen only a few times. The chain uses TRBV20-1 and TRBJ2-7; 8 bases line up with TRBD2. The CDR3 has 15 amino acids. Germline CDR1 reads DFQATT; CDR2 reads SNEGSKA (reference sequence). V shed 0 bases, J shed 5 bases, and the junction held 9 bases outside the gene matches. The CDR3 loop reads CSARELEREWHEQYF. The CDR3 bases are TGCAGTGCTAGAGAACTAGAGCGGGAGTGGCACGAGCAGTACTTC.

Comments on this clonotype: A much more abundant neighbour one base away suggests this may be a read error. The V gene is TRBV14, the J gene TRBJ1-6, with D unresolved. In germline, CDR1 is SGHDN, CDR2 FVKESK. The V gene lost 0 bases and the J gene lost 8 bases, with 5 bases spanning the gap. This CDR3 contains 13 residues. DNA for the CDR3: TGTGCCAGCAGCCAAGATGGGGATTCACCCCTCCACTTT. Protein: CASSQDGDSPLHF.

The rearrangement links TRBV25-1 to TRBJ2-1, with TRBD2 identical over 7 bases. Germline CDR1 is MGHDK and CDR2 is SYGVNS. This CDR3 comprises 15 residues. V was clipped by 9 bases and J by 4 bases; unmatched bases: 12. The CDR3 nucleotides read TGTGCCAGTAGGCTAGCGGTGAGGGGTTACAATGAGCAGTTCTTC. It yields the protein CASRLAVRGYNEQFF.

The J gene is TRBJ2-7, the V gene TRBV20-1; a weak D match, TRBD1 (6 bases). The CDR3 covers 15 residues. Trimming removed 0 bases at V and 2 bases at J, with 14 bases between. Germline V lookup: CDR1 DFQATT, CDR2 SNEGSKA (reference sequence). Here the CDR3 reads CSARDQGRNTYEQYF. CDR3 nucleotides: TGCAGTGCTAGAGATCAGGGGAGAAATACCTACGAGCAGTACTTC.

The chain uses TRBV15 and TRBJ2-5; TRBD2 matches at 8 bases. V was pared by 0 bases and J by 4 bases, with 4 bases of the junction left unmatched. Germline assignment: CDR1 LNHNV and CDR2 YYDKDF (reference sequence). The CDR3 has 15 residues. This CDR3 reads CATSREVAGRETQYF. CDR3 sequence (DNA): TGTGCCACCAGCAGAGAAGTAGCGGGGAGAGAGACCCAGTACTTC.

The genes are TRBV7-3 and TRBJ2-5, with no clear D. V dropped 2 bases and J dropped 1 base, with 5 bases sitting between them. The germline gives CDR1 SGHTA, CDR2 FQGTGA. The CDR3 sequence is 13 residues long. CDR3 coding DNA: TGTGCCAGCAGCTTAGCCCCCCAAGAGACCCAGTACTTC. Translating gives CASSLAPQETQYF.

This clonotype showed up many times. The V and J genes are TRBV2 and TRBJ1-5; D is unclear. Germline CDR1 reads SNHLY; CDR2 reads FYNNEI. The ends were cut back, 6 bases at V and 4 bases at J, with 7 bases in the middle. This CDR3 comprises 12 residues. CDR3 DNA sequence: TGTGCCAGCAGCGACGTTAATCAGCCCCAGCATTTT. Its translation is CASSDVNQPQHF.

This CDR3 reads CASIHRVGKNQPQHF. The CDR3 DNA reads TGTGCCAGCATCCATCGGGTGGGGAAAAATCAGCCCCAGCATTTT. The V and J genes are TRBV2 and TRBJ1-5; D call uncertain. The CDR3 has 15 amino acids. Per germline, CDR1 SNHLY and CDR2 FYNNEI. Trimming stripped 7 bases from V and 4 bases from J, with 17 bases between.

At least ten counts were recorded for this clonotype. This chain links TRBV11-1 with TRBJ2-7; unclear D gene. CDR3 length equals 14 residues. V was clipped by 5 bases and J by 6 bases, with 17 bases between them. Germline loops: CDR1 SGHAT, CDR2 FQDESV (reference sequence). Written as DNA, the CDR3 is TGTGCCAGCAGCCCGCGAGGCTTAGGCTCCGAGCAGTACTTC. As protein: CASSPRGLGSEQYF.

This clonotype was recorded at least ten times. J is TRBJ2-7 and V is TRBV12-3 or TRBV12-4, with 8 positions matching TRBD1. The CDR3 covers 15 residues. J gave up 3 bases and V 0 bases, and 4 bases lay outside the gene matches. The CDR3 here is CASSLAEQGGYEQYF. CDR3 sequence (DNA): TGTGCCAGCAGTTTAGCGGAACAGGGGGGCTACGAGCAGTACTTC.

For this clonotype: This may be a read error, as it is one base from a much larger clone. J is TRBJ2-2 and V is TRBV5-1, with D possibly called TRBD1 or TRBD2 (5 bases each). From germline, CDR1 is SGHRS and CDR2 YFSETQ. The length of the CDR3 is 14 residues. For the CDR3, the DNA is TGCGCCAGCAGGGCAGGGACGAACACCGGGGAGCTGTCTTTT. Translation gives CASRAGTNTGELSF.

The chain joins TRBV5-4 to TRBJ1-1, with no clear D. V lost 0 bases and J lost 7, with 10 bases in between. Germline values: CDR1 SGHNT, CDR2 YYREEE (reference sequence). The CDR3 runs to 13 residues. The CDR3 DNA reads as TGTGCCAGCAGCTTGGCGGCAGAGGTTGAAGCTTTCTTT. This gives the protein CASSLAAEVEAFF.

The table lists this clonotype with many counts. V and J are TRBV20-1 and TRBJ1-2, with 8 bases fitting TRBD1. The V gene's germline CDR1 is DFQATT and CDR2 SNEGSKA (reference sequence). The junction had 14 bases not matched to a gene; V was cut back by 0 bases and J by 8 bases. This CDR3 has 16 residues. DNA for the CDR3: TGCAGTGCTAGAGATTGGTCTTCAGGGGGCGGCTTCGGCTACACCTTC. Protein: CSARDWSSGGGFGYTF.

The chain carries TRBV18 and TRBJ2-3; unclear D gene. Trimming left V 2 bases short and J 5 bases short, with 8 bases between. Germline V gene sequence: CDR1 KGHSH, CDR2 LQKENI. CDR3 length: 13 amino acids. Here the CDR3 reads CASSPNARDTQYF. DNA for the CDR3: TGTGCCAGCTCACCAAATGCGAGAGATACGCAGTATTTT.

This clonotype was detected ten times or more. The chain is built from TRBV20-1 and TRBJ2-6, with 7 bases that match TRBD2. The CDR3 is 16 amino acids. CDR1 and CDR2 (germline): DFQATT, SNEGSKA (reference sequence). J was trimmed by 0 bases and V by 4 bases; bases with no gene match: 6. This CDR3 reads CSATGRTTSGANVLTF. The CDR3 coding sequence is TGCAGTGCTACCGGGAGGACAACCTCTGGGGCCAACGTCCTGACTTTC.

The genes are TRBV7-9 and TRBJ1-1, with D tentatively TRBD1 (5 bases). CDR3 length: 14 amino acids. The V end was cut by 5 bases, the J end by 7 bases, with 17 bases between. Germline CDR1 reads SEHNR; CDR2 reads FQNEAQ (reference sequence). CDR3 region: CASSPVVGGGEAFF. In DNA form, the CDR3 reads TGTGCCAGCAGCCCGGTTGTGGGGGGAGGTGAAGCTTTCTTT.

The chain carries TRBV10-3 and TRBJ1-5; unclear D gene. Trimming cost V 3 bases and J 7 bases, with 7 bases left between them. This CDR3 is built from 12 residues. CDR1 is ENHRY and CDR2 is SYGVKD in the germline V gene. The chain's CDR3 is CAISDRLQPQHF. CDR3 sequence (DNA): TGTGCCATCAGTGATCGGTTGCAGCCCCAGCATTTT.

This clonotype was seen more than once but under ten times. The V call is TRBV6-1, the J call TRBJ1-1; D ambiguous. Trimming removed 4 bases at V and 5 bases at J, with 8 bases between. This CDR3 has 12 amino acids. CDR1 is MNHNS, CDR2 SASEGT, per germline. This CDR3 reads CASSVGETEAFF. The CDR3 DNA follows: TGTGCCAGCAGTGTAGGAGAGACTGAAGCTTTCTTT.

The chain employs TRBV19 and TRBJ1-2; no firm D call. Germline V gene sequence: CDR1 LNHDA, CDR2 SQIVND (reference sequence). This CDR3 contains 13 residues. Between the trimmed V and J ends, which lost 4 bases and 0 bases, there was a span of 6 bases. The CDR3 region is CASSTRTNYGYTF. CDR3 bases: TGTGCCAGTAGTACCCGGACTAACTATGGCTACACCTTC.

The chain carries TRBV7-9 and TRBJ2-7; 7 bases line up with TRBD2. The CDR3 has 15 residues. The V gene end was trimmed by 4 bases and the J gene end by 0 bases; junction bases not matched to a gene: 6. Germline CDR1 and CDR2: SEHNR and FQNEAQ (reference sequence). The CDR3 region has the DNA TGTGCCAGCAGCTCCTCAGCGGGAACCTCCTACGAGCAGTACTTC. It yields the protein CASSSSAGTSYEQYF. Together with reference TRBV7-9 and TRBJ2-7, the CDR3 gives the full variable domain: DTGVSQNPRHKITKRGQNVTFRCDPISEHNRLYWYRQTLGQGPEFLTYFQNEAQLEKSRLLSDRFSAERPKGSFSTLEIQRTEQGDSAMYLCASSSSAGTSYEQYFGPGTRLTVT.

The V and J genes are TRBV7-9 and TRBJ1-2; tentatively, D is TRBD1 (6 bases). The V gene lost 5 bases and the J gene lost 7 bases, with 14 bases spanning the gap. Germline V lookup: CDR1 SEHNR, CDR2 FQNEAQ (reference sequence). The CDR3 extends over 13 amino acids. CDR3 sequence reads: CASSPGQQGGYTF. The CDR3 DNA reads TGTGCCAGCAGCCCGGGACAACAAGGTGGCTACACCTTC.

The sample holds many counts of this clonotype. V is TRBV7-9 and J is TRBJ2-5; D remains ambiguous. The CDR3 loop spans 15 amino acids. The V gene lost 6 bases and the J gene lost 7 bases, with 21 bases spanning the gap. Germline values: CDR1 SEHNR, CDR2 FQNEAQ (reference sequence). The CDR3 nucleotides read TGTGCCAGCAGACGGGCGGAAGGGCCTCCGGGGACCCAGTACTTC. Residues: CASRRAEGPPGTQYF.

This clonotype was seen only once. The missing conserved phenylalanine or tryptophan at the end of this CDR3 makes a read error likely. This chain links TRBV24-1 with TRBJ2-2; 10 bases match TRBD2. Per the germline V gene, CDR1 is KGHDR and CDR2 is SFDVKD. This CDR3 has 17 amino acids. Germline trimming cut 4 bases from V and 2 bases from J; bases unmatched to any gene: 6. CDR3 loop: CATSDPSLAGNTGELFL. CDR3 bases: TGTGCCACCAGTGACCCATCACTAGCGGGAAACACCGGGGAGCTGTTTTTG.

Judged by abundance, this clonotype is medium-sized. The chain couples TRBV7-6 to TRBJ2-7; 8 positions match TRBD1. CDR3 length equals 14 residues. Germline CDR1 SGHVS, CDR2 FNYEAQ. The trim removed 5 bases at V and 3 bases at J, leaving 6 bases unmatched. As DNA, the CDR3 is TGTGCCAGCAGCGTAGGACAGGGCCTCTACGAGCAGTACTTC. This translates into CASSVGQGLYEQYF.

This clonotype was seen repeatedly, ten times or more. The chain joins TRBV7-8 to TRBJ2-7; tentative D call: TRBD1 (6 bases). Trimming removed 5 bases at V and 0 bases at J, with 14 bases between. In germline, CDR1 is SGHVS, CDR2 FQNEAQ. This CDR3 spans 15 amino acids. This chain's CDR3 is CASSQQGPSSYEQYF. The DNA for the CDR3 is TGTGCCAGCAGCCAGCAGGGGCCGAGCTCCTACGAGCAGTACTTC.